The 21 T cell receptor beta chains reported below all come from one sample, sequenced in a study of CD4 T cells in relation to SARS-CoV-2 and coronaviruses. These receptors are not linked to any known antigen. Sequencing used immunoSEQ multiplex PCR; TCRdb keeps in-frame clones, though not all of them. The sample includes roughly 30,000 clones, approximately 80% seen only once; the top ten take around 15%. Before the COVID-19 pandemic, during about 2010-2018, CD4+ T cells were taken from unexposed donors. After more than eight days of culture, CD4+ T cells were isolated. Material: CD4+ T cells from PBMCs, cultured in vitro. The receptors originated from a human donor in good health.

This sequence joins TRBV20-1 and TRBJ2-5; 8 positions match TRBD2. The CDR3 spans 11 residues. The V gene end was trimmed by 3 bases and the J gene end by 7 bases; junction bases not matched to a gene: 1. Germline lookup yields CDR1 DFQATT and CDR2 SNEGSKA (reference sequence). The CDR3: CSASTSGTQYF. In DNA form, the CDR3 reads TGCAGTGCTAGTACTAGCGGGACCCAGTACTTC.

V is TRBV25-1 and J is TRBJ2-5; D uncertain. The CDR3 totals 11 residues. V was pared by 4 bases and J by 5 bases, with 5 bases between. Germline loops: CDR1 MGHDK, CDR2 SYGVNS. CDR3 sequence: CASSVGETQYF. The DNA of the CDR3 is TGTGCCAGCAGTGTAGGGGAGACCCAGTACTTC.

In its sample, this clone was seen a few times. The DNA of the CDR3 is TGTGCCAGCAGCCCCGGGGACACTGAAGCTTTCTTT. Translating it yields CASSPGDTEAFF. The chain recombines TRBV3-1 (or the pseudogene TRBV3-2) with TRBJ1-1; D not resolved. Germline-derived CDR1 and CDR2 are LGHDT and YNNKEL (reference sequence). The CDR3 sequence is 12 residues long. V was trimmed by 4 bases and J by 3 bases, leaving 6 bases between them.

The V call is TRBV7-8, the J call TRBJ2-1; 9 nucleotides line up with TRBD2. V gave up 5 bases and J gave up 10 bases; unmatched junction bases: 12. Germline V gene lookup returns CDR1 SGHVS and CDR2 FQNEAQ. CDR3 length equals 15 residues. CDR3 sequence (DNA): TGTGCCAGCAGCCGAGGCGGGAGGGCTCTGGGCGAGCAGTTCTTC. Translation gives CASSRGGRALGEQFF. Combining the CDR3 with reference TRBV7-8 and TRBJ2-1 gives the whole variable domain GAGVSQSPRYKVAKRGQDVALRCDPISGHVSLFWYQQALGQGPEFLTYFQNEAQLDKSGLPSDRFFAERPEGSVSTLKIQRTQQEDSAVYLCASSRGGRALGEQFFGPGTRLTVL.

CDR3 residues: CASSPQSSGNTIYF. As DNA, the CDR3 is TGTGCCAGCAGCCCACAGAGCTCTGGAAACACCATATATTTT. The chain recombines TRBV9 with TRBJ1-3; no definite D call. In germline, CDR1 is SGDLS, CDR2 YYNGEE. This CDR3 spans 14 amino acids. The V end lost 4 bases, the J end lost 0 bases, and 8 bases lay between the germline ends.

This clone came up once. J is TRBJ2-3 and V is TRBV4-2, with D tentatively TRBD1 (6 bases). Trimming left V 4 bases short and J 0 bases short, with 17 bases between. Germline V gives CDR1 LGHNA, CDR2 YNFKEQ. The CDR3 has 17 amino acids. Here the CDR3 reads CASSRKWGQDSTDTQYF. CDR3 in DNA: TGTGCCAGCAGCCGAAAGTGGGGGCAGGATAGCACAGATACGCAGTATTTT.

The CDR3 loop reads CASRGPGGLASYEQYF. DNA for the CDR3: TGTGCCAGCAGAGGCCCAGGGGGCCTTGCCTCCTACGAGCAGTACTTC. The chain carries TRBV7-2 and TRBJ2-7; 8 bases line up with TRBD1. The junction had 10 bases not matched to a gene; V was cut back by 6 bases and J by 0 bases. CDR3 length equals 16 residues. Germline loops: CDR1 SGHTA, CDR2 FQGNSA.

This sequence joins TRBV6-2 or TRBV6-3 and TRBJ1-2; D call uncertain. V was clipped by 5 bases and J by 4 bases, with 17 bases between them. The CDR3 length is 15 residues. CDR1 is MNHEY and CDR2 is SVGEGT in the germline V gene. Written as DNA, the CDR3 is TGTGCCAGCAGTCCGGCCGGAGGTAGACGCTATGGCTACACCTTC. Translated: CASSPAGGRRYGYTF.

The CDR3 protein is CASSLYTRGETQYF. CDR3 DNA: TGTGCCAGCAGCTTATATACCCGAGGAGAGACCCAGTACTTC. The V call is TRBV7-9, the J call TRBJ2-5, with no clear D. Germline CDR1 reads SEHNR; CDR2 reads FQNEAQ (reference sequence). CDR3 size: 14 residues. V was cut by 2 bases and J by 4 bases, with 11 bases left in between.

The rearrangement joins TRBV27 to TRBJ2-1; D possibly corresponds to TRBD1 (6 bases). V lost 10 bases and J lost 12, with 16 bases in between. This CDR3 region has 11 residues. Germline V lookup: CDR1 MNHEY, CDR2 SMNVEV (reference sequence). The CDR3, as DNA: TGTGCCATCAGACAGGTTGTCGGGCAGTTCTTC. Amino acid sequence: CAIRQVVGQFF.

This clone was picked up one time. This chain links TRBV29-1 with TRBJ1-1; D uncertain. V dropped 1 base and J dropped 3 bases, with 3 bases sitting between them. Germline loops: CDR1 SQVTM, CDR2 ANQGSEA. The CDR3 extends over 11 amino acids. This chain's CDR3 is CSVEGYTEAFF. The DNA of the CDR3 is TGCAGCGTTGAAGGGTACACTGAAGCTTTCTTT.

The chain uses TRBV4-3 and TRBJ1-6; no clear D. The V end was cut by 3 bases, the J end by 1 base, with 10 bases between. CDR1 is LGHNA and CDR2 is YSLEER in the germline V gene. There are 16 residues in the CDR3. As DNA, the CDR3 is TGCGCCAGCAGCCAGAGTTCGGTGTCCTATAATTCACCCCTCCACTTT. As protein: CASSQSSVSYNSPLHF.

This chain connects TRBV2 to TRBJ2-3; no clear D gene. Germline CDR1 and CDR2: SNHLY and FYNNEI. This CDR3 region has 15 residues. Trimming removed 3 bases from V and 0 bases from J, with 10 bases in between. This CDR3 is CASSDHTSSTDTQYF. In DNA form, the CDR3 reads TGTGCCAGCAGTGACCACACGAGCAGCACAGATACGCAGTATTTT.

The chain combines TRBV5-5 with TRBJ2-7; 11 positions match TRBD1. With 5 bases clipped from V and 2 bases from J, the junction kept 3 bases outside the gene matches. Germline lookup yields CDR1 SGHKS and CDR2 YYEKEE (reference sequence). The CDR3 totals 14 residues. The CDR3 reads CASRPGQGAYEQYF. Written as DNA, the CDR3 is TGTGCCAGCAGGCCGGGACAGGGGGCCTACGAGCAGTACTTC.

The rearrangement links TRBV12-5 to TRBJ1-1; D uncertain. With 4 bases removed from V and 1 base from J, the gap between germline ends came to 13 bases. The length of the CDR3 is 15 residues. The germline gives CDR1 LGHNT, CDR2 FRNRAP. CDR3 protein: CASGSGEEWNTEAFF. The CDR3 nucleotides read TGTGCTAGTGGTTCGGGCGAGGAGTGGAACACTGAAGCTTTCTTT.

The J gene is TRBJ2-1, the V gene TRBV19; the D gene is possibly TRBD1 (7 bases). Germline V gene lookup returns CDR1 LNHDA and CDR2 SQIVND (reference sequence). The CDR3 runs 12 residues. The V end lost 5 bases, the J end lost 9 bases, and 11 bases lay between the germline ends. CDR3 in DNA: TGTGCCAGTAGTTCGCAGGGGGGTGAGCAGTTCTTC. Its translation: CASSSQGGEQFF.

This chain links TRBV6-5 with TRBJ2-1, with TRBD1 matching 10 bases. Germline V CDR1 and CDR2: MNHEY, SVGAGI. Trimming at V came to 7 bases and at J to 8 bases, leaving 11 bases not matched to a gene. The CDR3 is 15 residues long. The CDR3 protein is CASIRGDRGYDEQFF. The CDR3 DNA reads TGTGCCAGCATTCGGGGGGACAGGGGTTACGATGAGCAGTTCTTC.

This clone showed up just a few times. The chain couples TRBV27 to TRBJ1-6, with 10 bases identical to TRBD1. J was trimmed by 6 bases and V by 7 bases; bases with no gene match: 9. The CDR3 runs to 16 residues. The germline CDR1 and CDR2 sequences are MNHEY and SMNVEV (reference sequence). The CDR3 region has the DNA TGTGCCAGCACCCTACGGGGACAGGGGTCTAATTCACCCCTCCACTTT. Protein product: CASTLRGQGSNSPLHF.

In regard to this clone: One end of the junction is discordant with germline, which a read error may explain. CDR3 loop: CASSSEMRTGPLNF. CDR3 nucleotides: TGTGCCAGTAGTTCCGAGATGCGGACAGGGCCCCTGAATTTT. The V and J genes are TRBV19 and TRBJ2-3, with 8 bases matching TRBD1. CDR1 LNHDA and CDR2 SQIVND come from the germline V gene (reference sequence). CDR3 length: 14 residues.

The chain joins TRBV6-5 to TRBJ2-5, with 7 nucleotides matching TRBD2. The CDR3 runs to 12 residues. CDR1 is MNHEY and CDR2 is SVGAGI in the germline V gene. With V trimmed by 10 bases and J by 4 bases, 6 bases remained unmatched. CDR3 residues: CATRGVGETQYF. CDR3 DNA: TGTGCCACCCGGGGGGTCGGAGAGACCCAGTACTTC.

The chain carries TRBV18 and TRBJ1-2; TRBD1 is a possible D gene (5 bases). V lost 3 bases, J lost 4 bases, and 18 bases lay in between. The CDR3 has 16 amino acids. Germline V gives CDR1 KGHSH, CDR2 LQKENI. This chain's CDR3 is CASSPGGGESGYGYTF. In nucleotides, the CDR3 is TGTGCCAGCTCACCCGGTGGGGGGGAGAGTGGCTATGGCTACACCTTC.